Listed here are 11 T cell receptor beta chains from one sample, sequenced in a study of cytomegalovirus exposure and HLA in healthy donors. The primer mix had 60 Vbeta and 13 Jbeta primers. Sequencing was performed with immunoSEQ multiplex PCR; in TCRdb, only in-frame clones are kept and a portion is missing. This table holds about 110,000 clones, more than 70% found once. The material sequenced was PBMCs. These receptors all stem from a man younger than 35 in good health and CMV-seronegative.

This clone has a handful of counts. The rearrangement uses TRBV2 and TRBJ1-1, with 8 bases matching TRBD1. With V trimmed by 6 bases and J by 11 bases, 14 bases remained unmatched. The germline CDR1 and CDR2 sequences are SNHLY and FYNNEI. This CDR3 comprises 14 residues. The CDR3 region is CASRSDRGACCAFF. DNA of the CDR3: TGTGCCAGCAGGTCCGACAGGGGCGCGTGCTGTGCTTTCTTT.

The sample holds one count of this clone. The chain uses TRBV19 and TRBJ2-7; no clear D gene. Trimming cost V 5 bases and J 0 bases, with 5 bases left between them. Germline CDR1 is LNHDA and CDR2 is SQIVND (reference sequence). The length of the CDR3 is 12 residues. CDR3 sequence reads: CASSPSSYEQYF. The CDR3 coding sequence is TGTGCCAGTAGTCCCAGCTCCTACGAGCAGTACTTC.

This clone was detected only once. The rearrangement links TRBV5-1 to TRBJ1-1; 7 bases map to TRBD1. The trim removed 2 bases at V and 1 base at J, leaving 11 bases unmatched. There are 17 residues in the CDR3. Germline V gene sequence: CDR1 SGHRS, CDR2 YFSETQ. CDR3 in DNA: TGCGCCAGCAGCTTTGTACCCACAGGGGACTCGAACACTGAAGCTTTCTTT. This encodes CASSFVPTGDSNTEAFF.

The genes are TRBV5-4 and TRBJ1-2; unclear D gene. The CDR3 has 17 amino acids. In germline, CDR1 is SGHNT, CDR2 YYREEE (reference sequence). Trimming left V 0 bases short and J 3 bases short, with 18 bases between. The CDR3 loop reads CASSLGGNTGGDYGYTF. The CDR3 bases are TGTGCCAGCAGCTTGGGAGGTAACACCGGTGGCGACTATGGCTACACCTTC.

V usage is TRBV7-9 and J usage is TRBJ1-2; D is ambiguous. With 1 base removed from V and 5 bases from J, the gap between germline ends came to 5 bases. The CDR3 covers 12 residues. Germline assignment: CDR1 SEHNR and CDR2 FQNEAQ (reference sequence). CDR3 residues: CASSLDSYGYTF. DNA of the CDR3: TGTGCCAGCAGCTTAGACAGTTATGGCTACACCTTC.

The chain has TRBV19 and TRBJ1-5; D is unresolved. Germline CDR1 LNHDA, CDR2 SQIVND (reference sequence). The V and J ends lost 3 bases and 9 bases respectively, with 9 bases between them. This CDR3 spans 12 amino acids. The CDR3 nucleotides read TGTGCCAGTAGTATTGGTTTGGCGCCCCAGCATTTT. Amino acid sequence: CASSIGLAPQHF.

V usage is TRBV30 and J usage is TRBJ1-5; 7 bases align to TRBD1. The CDR3 length is 16 residues. Germline V gene data show CDR1 as GTSNPN and CDR2 as SVGIG (reference sequence). V lost 8 bases, J lost 4 bases, and 17 bases stayed unmatched. The CDR3 here is CARVPTGEKGNQPQHF. The CDR3 DNA reads TGTGCCCGCGTACCAACAGGGGAGAAGGGGAATCAGCCCCAGCATTTT.

With respect to this clone: Mismatch with germline at one junction end may stem from a read error. V usage is TRBV4-3 and J usage is TRBJ1-2; the D gene is possibly TRBD1 (5 bases). The CDR3 is 15 residues long. Per the germline V gene, CDR1 is LGHNA and CDR2 is YSLEER. The CDR3 reads CASSQETASNYGYPF. DNA of the CDR3: TGCGCCAGCAGCCAAGAGACAGCCAGTAACTATGGCTACCCCTTC.

The rearrangement joins TRBV4-2 to TRBJ2-1, with 10 bases that match TRBD2. V trimming: 0 bases; J trimming: 8 bases; junction bases outside the gene matches: 7. This CDR3 is 16 amino acids long. Germline V CDR1 and CDR2: LGHNA, YNFKEQ. DNA of the CDR3: TGTGCCAGCAGCCAAGAGCGGGCTAGCGGGGGCGATGAGCAGTTCTTC. Translating gives CASSQERASGGDEQFF.

This chain links TRBV5-1 with TRBJ2-1; 7 nucleotides line up with TRBD2. The V gene end was trimmed by 0 bases and the J gene end by 8 bases; junction bases not matched to a gene: 5. CDR1 is SGHRS, CDR2 YFSETQ, per germline. This CDR3 spans 14 amino acids. CDR3 coding DNA: TGCGCCAGCAGCTTGGGGCTAGCGGCCCATGAGCAGTTCTTC. Its translation is CASSLGLAAHEQFF.

V usage is TRBV28 and J usage is TRBJ1-5; D perhaps matches TRBD1 (6 bases). CDR1 and CDR2 (germline): MDHEN, SYDVKM. V lost 8 bases and J lost 1, with 15 bases in between. The CDR3 runs to 15 residues. In DNA form, the CDR3 reads TGTGCCAGCCAAGTACCAGGGGCGAGCAATCAGCCCCAGCATTTT. It encodes CASQVPGASNQPQHF.